This TCR beta chain stems from a study of cytomegalovirus exposure and HLA in healthy donors (dated by TCRdb to 2015 to 2018). As for the study more broadly: According to a later analysis, the approximately 120 validation repertoires were produced on the same platform as the 666 repertoires of the first cohort. The aim of the study was to test whether cataloging public T cell receptors could identify signatures of past pathogen exposure. Along with the 666-subject first cohort, a separate validation cohort of around 110 different subjects was used. To predict cytomegalovirus infection status, the study combined high-throughput TCR immunosequencing, statistical association of individual TCRs with disease status, and machine learning.

Donors formed part of the validation cohort, which comprised 120 subjects and was distinct from the first cohort of several hundred subjects. The library was produced with the immunoSEQ multiplex PCR assay. The paper's data handling went like this. A statistical classification framework was built for diagnosing cytomegalovirus status from the catalog of TCR beta chain sequences. Drawn from immuneACCESS, this table holds only the in-frame rearrangements with V and J called that TCRdb kept. Clones are partly lost; checked studies trace under half to an unresolved V gene and leave the rest unexplained. Clone size and the V and J calls come from that table; the DNA yielded D and trimming. The sample contains tens of thousands of clones, approximately 88% of them found a single time. In total, the top ten clones hold 9% to 14% of the sample. Overall study results and their limits: The authors suggested that the approach could potentially be extended to other disease states and immunological phenotypes. While some public TCRs were present in many individuals, most TCR sequences turned up only very rarely across donors. Of the cluster scores, approximately 94% were above 0 in a later analysis, which found that TCRs clustered in the first cohort also tended to co-occur in the 95 to 150 validation repertoires. The study gave a list of about 150 TCR beta chains associated with cytomegalovirus. A later analysis had no HLA typing for the validation cohort, so co-occurrence there was scored across all 130 or so repertoires. The classifier was reported to diagnose cytomegalovirus status with high specificity and sensitivity in both the original and validation cohorts. In vitro tests confirmed that three of the cytomegalovirus-associated TCR beta chains recognize cytomegalovirus antigens.

The V end loses 4 bases and the J end loses 6 bases, and a stretch of 9 bases separates them. Counted from cysteine to phenylalanine, this CDR3 has 13 amino acids. CDR3 DNA is the only sequence kept; it has 39 bases, read in frame from the first base. CDR1 and CDR2, per the germline V gene (reference sequence), are LNHDA and SQIVND. In its sample, this clone was seen many times. Its antigen is not yet known. No base-level quality is on record; no much larger clone is a single base apart. Sequences were obtained from PBMCs. This TCR came from a woman between 18 and 29 years old in good health and CMV-seropositive. The V and J segments used are TRBV19 and TRBJ2-2; a confident D gene designation cannot be given. The CDR3 in this case is CASSTAQAGELFF. Read as DNA, the sequence is TGTGCCAGTAGTACAGCCCAGGCCGGGGAGCTGTTTTTT.